This TCR beta chain was obtained from a study of cytomegalovirus exposure and HLA in healthy donors. Study at large: There were 350 to 400 genotyped donors. Of these, about 80% fell in the genetic ancestry cluster associated with self-reported Caucasian donors.

Overall study results and limits: For most TCR sequences rarity was the rule, although some public TCRs occurred in many donors. Presence/absence analyses assumed roughly uniform sequencing depth across donors.

The CDR3 consists of 16 residues. In germline, CDR1 is SSHAT, CDR2 FNYEAQ (reference sequence). A note on this clone: Its antigen remains unidentified. An end of the junction does not agree with germline; a read error may underlie this.

The PCR employed 60 Vbeta primers together with 13 Jbeta primers. Assay: immunoSEQ multiplex PCR; the TCRdb copy retains only in-frame clones and omits some. The top ten hold around 5% of the sample, which has 170,000 or so clones, just under 85% seen once. The sample was PBMCs. The source of this sequence is a girl aged 5-17 years in good health and CMV-seropositive. The chain carries TRBV7-7 and TRBJ2-5; 15 positions agree with TRBD2. CDR3 sequence: CASSPGLAGGRETQYF. The CDR3 nucleotides are TGTGCTAGCAGTCCCGGACTAGCGGGGGGGCGGGAGACCCAGTACTTC.